These T cell receptor beta chains were read from a single sample in a study of post-analysis software for immune sequencing data. TCRdb redid the calling of the PCR reads with MiXCR, one entry per CDR3 protein. Counted here are roughly 580,000 distinct CDR3 sequences, 44% occurring once; the ten biggest clones make up approximately 1.7%. Input material: blood. These receptors were obtained from a girl under 18 with multiple sclerosis. CDR3s include the opening cysteine and the closing phenylalanine or tryptophan. The D gene is left open where the match is weak. Rows may omit the clone size; those that give it use once, few, many or a size class.

abundance | j_gene | d_gene | v_gene | CDR3nt | CDR3aa
NA | TRBJ2-5 | TRBD2 | TRBV20-1 | TGCAGTGCTAGACAGGGTAGCGGGGGGCCAGGGGAGACCCAGTACTTC | CSARQGSGGPGETQYF
NA | TRBJ1-6 | NA | TRBV12-3/TRBV12-4 | TGTGCCAGCAGTTTTTCTGGCAGCCTGTCCGATCCCCTCCACTTT | CASSFSGSLSDPLHF
NA | TRBJ2-5 | NA | TRBV6-6 | TGTGCCAGCAGTACTAACATGGGGGAGACCCAGTACTTC | CASSTNMGETQYF
NA | TRBJ2-5 | TRBD1 | TRBV11-3 | TGTGCCAGCAGCTCGGACAGGTCGAGGACCCAGTACTTC | CASSSDRSRTQYF
NA | TRBJ1-2 | TRBD1 | TRBV9 | TGTGCCAGCAGCGTAGGTGGGACAGGGGGCTCGGATGGCTACACCTTC | CASSVGGTGGSDGYTF
NA | TRBJ2-1 | NA | TRBV9 | TGTGCCAGCAATAGGGGGGGGGAGTCCTACAATGAGCAGTTCTTC | CASNRGGESYNEQFF
NA | TRBJ1-5 | NA | TRBV11-2 | TGTGCCAGCGGCTTAGGGGGGGGGACCAATCAGCCCCAGCATTTT | CASGLGGGTNQPQHF
once | TRBJ2-3 | NA | TRBV12-3/TRBV12-4 | TGTGCCAGCAGCCCTGAGGGGGTCACGACAGATACGCAGTATTTT | CASSPEGVTTDTQYF
NA | TRBJ2-5 | NA | TRBV7-2 | TGTGCCAGCAGCCCCCATAGGGGGGCCGGAGAGACCCAGTACTTC | CASSPHRGAGETQYF
NA | TRBJ2-5 | TRBD2 | TRBV12-3/TRBV12-4 | TGTGCCAGCAGTCCAGTTGGGGGGGAAGAGACCCAGTACTTC | CASSPVGGEETQYF
once | TRBJ1-2 | NA | TRBV7-9 | TGTGCCAGCAGCCAAGGACAGAAATCCTATGGCTACACCTTC | CASSQGQKSYGYTF
once | TRBJ1-2 | NA | TRBV12-3/TRBV12-4 | TGTGCCAGCAGTTCCTGGACTCTCGAAGACGGCTACACCTTC | CASSSWTLEDGYTF
NA | TRBJ2-7 | TRBD2 | TRBV5-1 | TGCGCCAGCAGCTCCGGGACTAGCGGGTTGTACAATGAGCAGTACTTC | CASSSGTSGLYNEQYF
NA | TRBJ2-1 | TRBD2 | TRBV20-1 | TGCAGTGCTAGAAAAATAGGGCGGGGGGCGTTCTCCTACAATGAGCAGTTCTTC | CSARKIGRGAFSYNEQFF
NA | TRBJ1-2 | NA | TRBV12-3/TRBV12-4 | TGTGCCAGCAGCCGTGCGGGGAGAGGGTATGGCTACACCTTC | CASSRAGRGYGYTF
NA | TRBJ2-3 | NA | TRBV20-1 | TGCAGTGCTCCCAAAATTGGCGGACGCACAGATACGCAGTATTTT | CSAPKIGGRTDTQYF
few | TRBJ2-7 | TRBD1 | TRBV10-3 | TGTGCCAGCAGTGCGGACAGGGGGAGCTCCTACGAGCAGTACTTC | CASSADRGSSYEQYF
NA | TRBJ2-7 | NA | TRBV5-1 | TGCGCCAACAGCTTGGCCGGTTTGCCCCCCTACGAGCAGTACTTC | CANSLAGLPPYEQYF
NA | TRBJ2-7 | TRBD2 | TRBV11-2 | TGTGCCAGCAGCTTAGTCGGGGGGGGCTACTCCCACGAGCAGTACTTC | CASSLVGGGYSHEQYF
NA | TRBJ2-7 | NA | TRBV30 | TGTGCCTGGACCGTCGGACTGACCTACGAGCAGTACTTC | CAWTVGLTYEQYF
NA | TRBJ1-1 | NA | TRBV29-1 | TGCAGCGTTGAAGGGTATACTGAAGCTTTCTTT | CSVEGYTEAFF
many | TRBJ2-4 | NA | TRBV4-1 | TGCGCCAGCAGCCAAGGAGAGGTTGCGGGGAGCATTCAGTACTTC | CASSQGEVAGSIQYF
few | TRBJ1-2 | NA | TRBV4-1 | TGCGCCAGCAGCCAAGCGTCCAACTGGGCCGGTCCTTATGGCTACACCTTC | CASSQASNWAGPYGYTF
NA | TRBJ2-7 | TRBD1 | TRBV27 | TGTGCCAGCAGTTTGACAGGGAGACTCCACGAGCAGTACTTC | CASSLTGRLHEQYF
NA | TRBJ2-2 | NA | TRBV5-1 | TGCGCCAGCATGCCTGCCAGAAGAACCGGGGAGCTGTTTTTT | CASMPARRTGELFF
many | TRBJ2-5 | NA | TRBV29-1 | TGCAGCGCGCCGACGGGAGAGACCCAGTACTTC | CSAPTGETQYF
NA | TRBJ2-1 | TRBD2 | TRBV7-9 | TGTGCCAGCAGCTCTCCGGGACTAGCGGGACTCTGGAGCTCCTACAATGAGCAGTTCTTC | CASSSPGLAGLWSSYNEQFF
NA | TRBJ2-1 | NA | TRBV2 | TGTGCCAGCCGGGTTTTGGAGGGCGGTGAGCAGTTCTTC | CASRVLEGGEQFF
few | TRBJ1-2 | NA | TRBV7-9 | TGTGCCAGCAGTCCCAGGGACCCCTATGGCTACACCTTC | CASSPRDPYGYTF
NA | TRBJ2-3 | NA | TRBV7-7 | TGTGCCAGCAGCTTAGGGGGCTACACAGGTACGCAGTATTTT | CASSLGGYTGTQYF